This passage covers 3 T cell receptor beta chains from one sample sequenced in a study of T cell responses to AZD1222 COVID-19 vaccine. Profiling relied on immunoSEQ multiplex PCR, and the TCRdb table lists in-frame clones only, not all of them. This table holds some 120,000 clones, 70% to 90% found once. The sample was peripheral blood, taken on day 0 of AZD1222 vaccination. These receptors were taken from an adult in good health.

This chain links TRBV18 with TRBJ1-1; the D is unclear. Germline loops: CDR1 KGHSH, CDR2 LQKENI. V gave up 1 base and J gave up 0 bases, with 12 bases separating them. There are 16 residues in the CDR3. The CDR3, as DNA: TGTGCCAGCTCACCACTTTACTTAGGTTTGAACACTGAAGCTTTCTTT. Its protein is CASSPLYLGLNTEAFF. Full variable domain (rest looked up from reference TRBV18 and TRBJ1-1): NAGVMQNPRHLVRRRGQEARLRCSPMKGHSHVYWYRQLPEEGLKFMVYLQKENIIDESGMPKERFSAEFPKEGPSILRIQQVVRGDSAAYFCASSPLYLGLNTEAFFGQGTRLTVV.

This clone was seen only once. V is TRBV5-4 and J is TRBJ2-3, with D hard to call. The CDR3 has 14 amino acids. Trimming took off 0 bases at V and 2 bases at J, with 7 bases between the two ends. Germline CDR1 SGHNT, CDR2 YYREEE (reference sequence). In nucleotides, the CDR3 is TGTGCCAGCAGCTTGGGGCAGAACACAGATACGCAGTATTTT. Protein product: CASSLGQNTDTQYF. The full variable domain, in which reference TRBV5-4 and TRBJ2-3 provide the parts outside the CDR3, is ETGVTQSPTHLIKTRGQQVTLRCSSQSGHNTVSWYQQALGQGPQFIFQYYREEENGRGNFPPRFSGLQFPNYSSELNVNALELDDSALYLCASSLGQNTDTQYFGPGTRLTVL.

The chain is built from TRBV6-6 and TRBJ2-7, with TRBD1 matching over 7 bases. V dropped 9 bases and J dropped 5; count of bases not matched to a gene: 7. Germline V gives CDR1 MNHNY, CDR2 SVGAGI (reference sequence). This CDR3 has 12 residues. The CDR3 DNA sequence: TGTGCCAGTTCCCGGGACAGAAACGAGCAGTACTTC. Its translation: CASSRDRNEQYF.